These 4 T cell receptor beta chains share one sample of origin, sequenced in a study of a mutant IDH1 vaccine in newly diagnosed glioma. Time point denoted: baseline, week 1 (first vaccination visit). Treatment defined: pre-vaccination baseline after standard-of-care therapy. Only in-frame clones appear in the TCRdb table, and some are missing; sequencing was by immunoSEQ multiplex PCR. Seen here are around 50,000 clones, approximately 90% observed once, and the top ten hold 2% to 2.5%. Sequencing was performed on PBMCs, taken from a glioma patient treated with radiotherapy, temozolomide or both. These receptors were taken from a middle-aged man with glioma.

This clone was observed a single time. This rearrangement joins TRBV7-9 to TRBJ1-2; unclear D gene. Trimming removed 2 bases at V and 8 bases at J, with 9 bases between. Per germline, CDR1 SEHNR and CDR2 FQNEAQ (reference sequence). The CDR3 covers 12 residues. CDR3 sequence (DNA): TGTGCCAGCAGCTTAATTTATGACGGCTACACCTTC. Its protein product is CASSLIYDGYTF.

V usage is TRBV27 and J usage is TRBJ1-3, with TRBD1 matching 7 bases. With V trimmed by 2 bases and J by 4 bases, 2 bases remained unmatched. Germline CDR1 reads MNHEY; CDR2 reads SMNVEV (reference sequence). The CDR3 spans 14 residues. The CDR3 protein is CASSLQGGGNTIYF. Written as DNA, the CDR3 is TGTGCCAGCAGTTTACAAGGGGGCGGAAACACCATATATTTT.

CDR3 in amino acids: CASSTSGRATETQYF. DNA for the CDR3: TGCGCCAGCAGCACTAGCGGGAGGGCCACGGAGACCCAGTACTTC. This chain uses TRBV5-1 with TRBJ2-5; 13 bases line up with TRBD2. V lost 4 bases, J lost 5 bases, and 5 bases stayed unmatched. The CDR3 spans 15 residues. Germline CDR1 reads SGHRS; CDR2 reads YFSETQ.

CDR3 DNA sequence: TGCGCCAGCAGCCAAGGAAGGGGCTCCCTCACTGAAGCTTTCTTT. This sequence encodes CASSQGRGSLTEAFF. This chain joins TRBV4-1 and TRBJ1-1; tentative D call: TRBD1 (5 bases). The germline gives CDR1 MGHRA, CDR2 YSYEKL. Between the trimmed V and J ends, which lost 1 base and 4 bases, there was a span of 13 bases. This CDR3 is 15 amino acids long.